This record covers a single T cell receptor beta chain. Its antigen is unknown. These data are taken from a study of cytomegalovirus exposure and HLA in healthy donors. The CDR3 is 15 amino acids. The V and J ends lost 3 bases and 5 bases respectively, with 16 bases between them. CDR1 is MGHRA and CDR2 is YSYEKL in the germline V gene. This PCR relied on a set of 60 Vbeta primers and 13 Jbeta primers. The repertoire was sequenced with immunoSEQ multiplex PCR; TCRdb's copy has only in-frame clones and lacks some. This table holds under 200,000 clones, 82% found once. The study, taken as a whole, reports: Judged likely to be a sequencing artifact was a cluster of highly shared sequence variants.

The chain employs TRBV4-1 and TRBJ1-2, with TRBD1 as a possible D gene (6 bases). This TCR came from a girl aged 2-15 years in good health and CMV-seropositive. Sequenced: PBMCs. The CDR3 here is CASSHMGGAEYGYTF. In DNA, the CDR3 is TGCGCCAGCAGCCATATGGGGGGGGCAGAGTATGGCTACACCTTC.